Listed here is a single TCR beta chain. Its specificity is unknown. Being one base from a much bigger clone, this may be a read error. The naive CD8 libraries originated from between roughly 17,000 and 1,100,000 sorted cells and drew on 10%, 30% or 50% RNA. Methods described previously were used for bulk TCR libraries, and listed TCR primers were applied. In TCRdb, the PCR reads were re-called with MiXCR into one record per CDR3 protein. The table records about half a million distinct CDR3 sequences, roughly 24% of them present only once. From germline, CDR1 is MGHRA and CDR2 YSYEKL. The CDR3 length is 12 residues. The data were taken from a study of molecular identifiers for immune sequencing clone quantification. Study-wide points: Clones above 20 RNA copies contained over 97% of effector molecules and under 1% of naive molecules.

This sequence originates from a human donor in good health. Some libraries in this study had Jurkat cell RNA spiked in. The chain couples TRBV4-1 to TRBJ1-1; possibly TRBD1 for D (6 bases). The material sequenced was naive CD8+ T cells from blood, with Jurkat cell RNA spiked in. Subset meaning: FACS-sorted CD8+CD4-CCR7+CD45RA+ naive T cells. Here the CDR3 DNA reads TGCGCCAGCAGCCATCCCGGGACAAAAGCTTCCTTT. It translates to CASSHPGTKASF.